This entry describes one T cell receptor beta chain. Its specificity is unknown. V dropped 0 bases and J dropped 6; count of bases not matched to a gene: 3. The CDR3 contains 15 residues. Germline CDR1 reads MNHEY; CDR2 reads SVGAGI. This specimen comes from a study of cytomegalovirus exposure and HLA in healthy donors. Regarding the study as a whole: Several V segments, TRBV6-2 and TRBV6-3 among them, could not be told apart and were dropped. The authors considered a cluster of highly shared sequence variants likely to be a sequencing artifact.

Use of 60 Vbeta and 13 Jbeta primers characterized the PCR. Assay: immunoSEQ multiplex PCR; the TCRdb copy retains only in-frame clones and omits some. The sample data list more than 95,000 clones. The clonotype was recovered from a man younger than 30 in good health and CMV-seronegative. The V call is TRBV6-5, the J call TRBJ1-1; TRBD1 matches 11 bases. Input material: PBMCs. CDR3 DNA: TGTGCCAGCAGTTACTCAGGACAGGGGGCGGCTGAAGCTTTCTTT. It translates to CASSYSGQGAAEAFF.